This T cell receptor beta chain was identified during a study of cytomegalovirus exposure and HLA in healthy donors. Study context: Per a later analysis, the 550 to 850 first-cohort and 95 to 150 validation repertoires shared one platform.

The CDR3 contains 16 residues. Germline assignment: CDR1 SGHDT and CDR2 YYEEEE. With V trimmed by 0 bases and J by 9 bases, 10 bases remained unmatched. Findings of the study overall: Subsequent analysis of the approximately 110 validation repertoires found a tendency for first-cohort TCR clusters to co-occur. Cytomegalovirus-associated TCR beta chains were listed, numbering under 200. With high specificity and sensitivity, the classifier reportedly diagnosed cytomegalovirus status.

This clone was recorded only once. The antigen remains unidentified. Clones were sequenced by immunoSEQ multiplex PCR, and TCRdb holds only the in-frame ones, with some missing. The sample shows over 150,000 clones, approximately 96% of them seen only once. Sequencing input: PBMCs. The sequence derives from a woman aged 18-29 years in good health and CMV-seronegative. The chain recombines TRBV5-6 with TRBJ2-1, with TRBD2 matching over 9 bases. The CDR3 DNA follows: TGTGCCAGCAGCTTGGTGTGGACTAGCGACTTAAGTGAGCAGTTCTTC. This sequence encodes CASSLVWTSDLSEQFF.